These 18 T cell receptor beta chains were sequenced from one sample in a study of graft-versus-host responses after intestinal transplantation. The method was immunoSEQ multiplex PCR; TCRdb's version includes in-frame clones alone and lacks a portion of them. Found here are tens of thousands of clones, around 94% of them singletons; the top ten hold about 0.76%. The sequences come from PBMCs, collected 16 days after intestinal transplant. The source is a human patient who received an intestinal transplant, so some T cells may come from the graft donor.

This clone was seen just once. This chain joins TRBV18 and TRBJ1-5; D is uncertain. The CDR3 runs 13 residues. The V and J ends lost 3 bases and 4 bases respectively, with 7 bases between them. Germline V gene lookup returns CDR1 KGHSH and CDR2 LQKENI. The CDR3 DNA reads as TGTGCCAGCTCACCCGACGGGAATCAGCCCCAGCATTTT. Its translation is CASSPDGNQPQHF. Supplemented by reference TRBV18 and TRBJ1-5, the full variable domain reads NAGVMQNPRHLVRRRGQEARLRCSPMKGHSHVYWYRQLPEEGLKFMVYLQKENIIDESGMPKERFSAEFPKEGPSILRIQQVVRGDSAAYFCASSPDGNQPQHFGDGTRLSIL.

This clone is a singleton in its sample. V usage is TRBV19 and J usage is TRBJ2-7, with TRBD2 identical over 10 bases. With the DNA end fitting TRBJ2-1 better, the J assignment may be wrong. Germline V CDR1 and CDR2: LNHDA, SQIVND (reference sequence). The CDR3 is 16 amino acids. The CDR3 bases are TGTGCCAGTAGTAAGAGACTAGCGGGTCTCTACAATGAGCAGTTCTTC. This sequence encodes CASSKRLAGLYNEQFF.

This chain connects TRBV28 to TRBJ2-1; tentatively, D is TRBD2 (5 bases). The germline V gene has CDR1 MDHEN and CDR2 SYDVKM. The CDR3 consists of 14 residues. Trimming pared 2 bases from V and 7 bases from J, leaving 12 bases between. CDR3 bases: TGTGCCAGCAGTTTAGGGTGGGAGTTAAATGAGCAGTTCTTC. Translating gives CASSLGWELNEQFF.

This chain joins TRBV28 and TRBJ2-1; 8 bases are shared with TRBD1. The CDR3 extends over 14 amino acids. With V trimmed by 2 bases and J by 5 bases, 2 bases remained unmatched. Germline assignment: CDR1 MDHEN and CDR2 SYDVKM. CDR3 sequence reads: CASSLVDRDNEQFF. CDR3 nucleotide sequence: TGTGCCAGCAGTTTAGTGGACAGGGACAATGAGCAGTTCTTC.

The genes are TRBV11-3 and TRBJ2-2, with a possible D match to TRBD2 (6 bases). The CDR3 loop spans 15 amino acids. Trimming stripped 1 base from V and 4 bases from J, with 10 bases between. Germline CDR1 SGHNT, CDR2 YENEEA. The CDR3 region has the DNA TGTGCCAGCAGCTTAGCCGGGGGATCCACCGGGGAGCTGTTTTTT. Protein product: CASSLAGGSTGELFF. Filled out from reference TRBV11-3 and TRBJ2-2, the complete variable domain reads EAGVVQSPRYKIIEKKQPVAFWCNPISGHNTLYWYLQNLGQGPELLIRYENEEAVDDSQLPKDRFSAERLKGVDSTLKIQPAELGDSAVYLCASSLAGGSTGELFFGEGSRLTVL.

The chain recombines TRBV2 with TRBJ2-7; D gene uncertain. The CDR3 contains 12 residues. CDR1 and CDR2 (germline): SNHLY, FYNNEI. V was trimmed by 6 bases and J by 3 bases, leaving 9 bases between them. CDR3 sequence: CASSRNHYEQYF. In DNA, the CDR3 is TGTGCCAGCAGCCGAAACCACTACGAGCAGTACTTC.

The V and J genes are TRBV5-4 and TRBJ2-7, with D possibly matching TRBD1 (7 bases). Germline CDR1 and CDR2: SGHNT and YYREEE (reference sequence). CDR3 length: 14 residues. Trimming took 6 bases from V and 1 from J, leaving 14 bases between them. The CDR3 region has the DNA TGTGCCAGCACCTACCAGGGGGGATCCTACGAGCAGTACTTC. Its translation is CASTYQGGSYEQYF.

The chain joins TRBV19 to TRBJ2-5; TRBD2 agrees at 15 bases. The assigned J gene may be wrong: the sequence end matches TRBJ2-7 better. Germline assignment: CDR1 LNHDA and CDR2 SQIVND (reference sequence). The CDR3 sequence is 15 residues long. The CDR3 bases are TGTGCCAGTAGTTGGACTAGCGGGAGGGGTTACGAGCAGTACTTC. This codes for CASSWTSGRGYEQYF.

This chain connects TRBV7-8 to TRBJ1-2, with D tentatively TRBD1 (5 bases). The CDR3 loop spans 15 amino acids. Trimming left V 5 bases short and J 4 bases short, with 17 bases between. The germline CDR1 and CDR2 sequences are SGHVS and FQNEAQ. In nucleotides, the CDR3 is TGTGCCAGCAGCCAACTACGGCAGGGTGTCTATGGCTACACCTTC. Amino acids: CASSQLRQGVYGYTF.

The V gene is TRBV5-1, the J gene TRBJ2-4; TRBD1 aligns across 9 bases. Germline CDR1 and CDR2: SGHRS and YFSETQ. This CDR3 contains 21 residues. The V segment lost 3 bases and the J segment 2 bases; nucleotides outside the gene matches: 21. The CDR3 protein is CASSSTDYSGTGFWSKNIQYF. The CDR3 nucleotides are TGCGCCAGCAGCTCTACGGACTATTCTGGGACAGGGTTTTGGTCCAAAAACATTCAGTACTTC.

The genes are TRBV7-6 and TRBJ2-3, with D uncertain. The CDR3 is made up of 13 amino acids. V was shortened by 3 bases and J by 3 bases, with 7 bases between the two germline ends. Germline CDR1 is SGHVS and CDR2 is FNYEAQ. In DNA, the CDR3 is TGTGCCAGCAGCTTTTGGGGAACAGATACGCAGTATTTT. This encodes CASSFWGTDTQYF.

This chain joins TRBV9 and TRBJ2-7, with D uncertain. The germline V and J ends were trimmed by 4 bases and 0 bases, with 14 bases remaining between them. CDR3 size: 15 residues. The germline gives CDR1 SGDLS, CDR2 YYNGEE. CDR3 sequence (DNA): TGTGCCAGCAGCTCAGCTCCATCCACCTCCTACGAGCAGTACTTC. This encodes CASSSAPSTSYEQYF. The full variable domain, its missing parts supplied by reference TRBV9 and TRBJ2-7, is DSGVTQTPKHLITATGQRVTLRCSPRSGDLSVYWYQQSLDQGLQFLIQYYNGEERAKGNILERFSAQQFPDLHSELNLSSLELGDSALYFCASSSAPSTSYEQYFGPGTRLTVT.

J is TRBJ1-5 and V is TRBV6-1, with D maybe TRBD1 (5 bases). The CDR3 is 15 residues long. V dropped 3 bases and J dropped 6 bases, with 15 bases sitting between them. The germline V gene encodes CDR1 MNHNS and CDR2 SASEGT. The DNA of the CDR3 is TGTGCCAGCAGTGATGGCCGGGGGGGAGTTCAGCCCCAGCATTTT. This encodes CASSDGRGGVQPQHF.

The genes are TRBV19 and TRBJ2-1; D is unresolved. The CDR3 is 13 amino acids. Trimming pared 5 bases from V and 2 bases from J, leaving 7 bases between. Looked up from germline, CDR1 is LNHDA and CDR2 is SQIVND (reference sequence). CDR3 DNA: TGTGCCAGTAGTCCTCGGCCCTACAATGAGCAGTTCTTC. Translated: CASSPRPYNEQFF. The variable domain in full, completed from reference TRBV19 and TRBJ2-1, reads DGGITQSPKYLFRKEGQNVTLSCEQNLNHDAMYWYRQDPGQGLRLIYYSQIVNDFQKGDIAEGYSVSREKKESFPLTVTSAQKNPTAFYLCASSPRPYNEQFFGPGTRLTVL.

About this clone: Sequence at one end of the junction differs from germline and may be a read error. V gene TRBV20-1 combines with J gene TRBJ2-7, with D perhaps matching TRBD1 or TRBD2 (5 bases each). The CDR3 length is 11 residues. The germline V gene encodes CDR1 DFQATT and CDR2 SNEGSKA (reference sequence). The DNA for the CDR3 is TGCAGTGCCAGAGGGGACTACGAGCAGTACTTC. This sequence encodes CSARGDYEQYF.

This chain uses TRBV5-4 with TRBJ2-7, with 10 nucleotides matching TRBD2. This CDR3 comprises 14 residues. The V and J ends lost 7 bases and 0 bases, in that order; junction bases with no gene match: 4. Looked up from germline, CDR1 is SGHNT and CDR2 is YYREEE (reference sequence). CDR3 region: CASSSGRGSYEQYF. CDR3 DNA: TGTGCCAGCTCGAGCGGGAGGGGCTCCTACGAGCAGTACTTC.

The chain's CDR3 is CASSAGQGSYEQYF. CDR3 bases: TGTGCCAGCAGTGCTGGACAGGGCTCCTACGAGCAGTACTTC. The chain has TRBV6-1 and TRBJ2-7, with TRBD1 matching over 8 bases. Germline lookup yields CDR1 MNHNS and CDR2 SASEGT. V dropped 4 bases and J dropped 0; count of bases not matched to a gene: 2. The CDR3 spans 14 residues.

The J gene is TRBJ1-1, the V gene TRBV6-1; D may be TRBD1 (5 bases). CDR1 MNHNS and CDR2 SASEGT come from the germline V gene. Trimming left V 5 bases short and J 6 bases short, with 19 bases between. The CDR3 totals 15 residues. The CDR3 DNA sequence: TGTGCCAGCAGTCGGATACAGGAGGCTAGGGCTGAAGCTTTCTTT. It encodes CASSRIQEARAEAFF.